Listed here are 9 T cell receptor beta chains from one sample, sequenced in a study of T cell responses to AZD1222 COVID-19 vaccine. This table comes from immunoSEQ multiplex PCR, and its TCRdb copy is limited to in-frame clones, with some not included. The sample shows 100,000 to 150,000 clones, around 85% of them seen only once. Sequences were derived from peripheral blood, sampled on day 0 of AZD1222 vaccination. Source of these receptors: an adult in good health.

The chain couples TRBV11-2 to TRBJ2-3; TRBD2 matches at 8 bases. The CDR3 has 15 residues. V lost 1 base, J lost 9 bases, and 9 bases stayed unmatched. Germline V gene lookup returns CDR1 SGHAT and CDR2 FQNNGV. CDR3 protein: CASSLVAGGRETQYF. CDR3 nucleotide sequence: TGTGCCAGCAGCTTAGTGGCGGGGGGCCGGGAGACGCAGTATTTT.

The rearrangement links TRBV11-3 to TRBJ2-7; D gene unclear. Germline CDR1 and CDR2: SGHNT and YENEEA. The length of the CDR3 is 17 residues. V dropped 5 bases and J dropped 0 bases, with 20 bases sitting between them. The CDR3 DNA reads TGTGCCAGCAGCCGCGACTCCCTCTCGACGAGCTCCTACGAGCAGTACTTC. It codes for CASSRDSLSTSSYEQYF.

The chain employs TRBV18 and TRBJ1-1; D perhaps matches TRBD1 (6 bases). The germline CDR1 and CDR2 sequences are KGHSH and LQKENI. Trimming removed 5 bases from V and 4 bases from J, with 14 bases in between. The CDR3 is 14 amino acids. The CDR3 spells CASSSGVGSTEAFF. In DNA form, the CDR3 reads TGTGCCAGCTCATCAGGGGTAGGGAGCACTGAAGCTTTCTTT.

This clone was recorded once. The chain joins TRBV6-4 to TRBJ1-2; 7 bases are a match to TRBD1. Germline assignment: CDR1 MRHNA and CDR2 SNTAGT. The CDR3 length is 15 residues. The J segment lost 4 bases and the V segment lost 3 bases, leaving 8 bases of the junction unmatched. The CDR3 loop is CASSDGTADFYGYTF. The CDR3 nucleotides read TGTGCCAGCAGTGATGGGACAGCCGATTTCTATGGCTACACCTTC.

This clone came up once. The chain has TRBV3-1 (or the pseudogene TRBV3-2) and TRBJ2-3; tentative D call: TRBD2 (6 bases). With 6 bases removed from V and 6 bases from J, the gap between germline ends came to 19 bases. The CDR3 runs 15 residues. CDR1 is LGHDT and CDR2 is YNNKEL in the germline V gene (reference sequence). The CDR3 nucleotides read TGTGCCAGCAGACCAAGTCCTCCGGGACTGGATACGCAGTATTTT. Its protein product is CASRPSPPGLDTQYF.

The CDR3 bases are TGCAGCGCGTCATACTGTACGACATCTGACCGGGGTGCCGGAAACACCATATATTTT. It codes for CSASYCTTSDRGAGNTIYF. V and J are TRBV29-1 and TRBJ1-3; D is unclear. This CDR3 comprises 19 residues. The V end lost 7 bases, the J end lost 4 bases, and 32 bases lay between the germline ends. CDR1 is SQVTM and CDR2 is ANQGSEA in the germline V gene.

V gene TRBV18 combines with J gene TRBJ2-2; D is unresolved. CDR1 is KGHSH and CDR2 is LQKENI in the germline V gene. Trimming took 0 bases from V and 4 from J, leaving 12 bases between them. The CDR3 covers 16 residues. The CDR3 nucleotides read TGTGCCAGCTCACCACCGGTCCGAGTTTCCACCGGGGAGCTGTTTTTT. This codes for CASSPPVRVSTGELFF.

J is TRBJ1-2 and V is TRBV24-1; D perhaps matches TRBD1 (5 bases). Germline CDR1 reads KGHDR; CDR2 reads SFDVKD. The CDR3 runs 15 residues. The germline V and J ends were trimmed by 4 bases and 4 bases, with 15 bases remaining between them. The CDR3 DNA reads as TGTGCCACCAGTGACTCCGGGACCGATGGCTATGGCTACACCTTC. Amino acid sequence: CATSDSGTDGYGYTF.

The chain uses TRBV6-5 and TRBJ1-1; D call uncertain. The CDR3 spans 12 residues. Germline-derived CDR1 and CDR2 are MNHEY and SVGAGI. The germline V and J ends were trimmed by 2 bases and 0 bases, with 1 base remaining between them. CDR3 protein: CASSYVNTEAFF. DNA for the CDR3: TGTGCCAGCAGTTACGTGAACACTGAAGCTTTCTTT.